This T cell receptor beta chain was found in a study of CD4 T cells in relation to SARS-CoV-2 and coronaviruses (dated by TCRdb to about 2021). With respect to the entire study: Using patient-derived lymphoblastoid cell lines, the shared crossreactive spike epitopes were mapped to their HLA restriction. At the level of individual TCR clonotypes, the study evaluated whether memory CD4+ T cells crossreact between the spike proteins of SARS-CoV-2 and those of common cold coronaviruses. The Adaptive Biotechnologies TCR-sequencing kit was used to sequence samples from a few pre-COVID donors and the naive versus memory experiments, whereas other data were Illumina-based. A different, Illumina-based TCR-beta assay was used to sequence expansion assays from other donors in the study. Overall results and qualifications from the work: In roughly 65% of donors, memory CD4+ clonotypes turned up that crossrecognized SARS-CoV-2 and at least one common cold coronavirus spike. Crossreactivity analysis was centred on spike protein, so crossreactivity against other viral proteins was not assessed. Small numbers of patients and of tested TCRs limited the study. Naive versus memory sequencing indicated the assay detects memory recall responses rather than primary responses primed during culture. Significantly weaker SARS-CoV-2-driven expansion was shown by crossreactive clones than by monoreactive clones, consistent with antigenic imprinting. Because no donor provided both pre-pandemic and post-infection samples, tracing the source of pre-existing responses was limited.

Via the germline V gene, CDR1 is ENHRY and CDR2 SYGVKD. From cysteine to phenylalanine, the CDR3 is 16 amino acids long. Only the CDR3 portion is preserved as DNA: 48 bases, with reading frame beginning at the first base. Between the V and J ends, shortened by 0 bases and 5 bases respectively, the junction contains 11 bases. CD4+ T cells from unexposed donors were collected before the COVID-19 pandemic (2011-2018). Naive and memory CD4+ T cells were separated from cryopreserved PBMCs by CD4 enrichment followed by EasySep naive CD4+ T cell enrichment. The leukapheresis product used for the unexposed donors was purchased from a commercial source. PBMCs were isolated from leukapheresis product or whole blood by Ficoll-Paque PLUS gradient centrifugation. PBMCs were either cryopreserved at -140 degrees C or used fresh in the expansion assay. The QIAamp Micro DNA Kit was used to extract genomic DNA from the CD4+ T cells.

A word on this clone: What antigen it recognizes has not been identified. Base quality data are lacking; no much larger clone is found one base away.

DNA from uncultured naive and memory CD4+ T cells underwent immunoSEQ TCR-beta sequencing at deep resolution. Per the authors' processing: During preprocessing, nonproductive sequences were removed, along with CDR3s that did not begin with C, did not end with F or W, or were shorter than 7 amino acids. Cultured and uncultured naive and memory CD4+ repertoires were searched for CDR3s previously identified as spike- and CEF-reactive. After three terminal residues were trimmed from each end, CDR3 homology was quantified as pairwise Levenshtein distance using the stringdist R package. What TCRdb holds here is the immuneACCESS table cut down to in-frame rearrangements. Part of the clones is not present; checked against another copy, under half of the missing clones reflect an unresolved V gene, and the others are unexplained. V and J calls and clone size are given by that table; D and trimming were obtained from the DNA. The sample table lists roughly 68,000 clones, roughly 93% of them with a count of one. Under 0.3% of the sample is held by the ten biggest clonotypes.

The rearrangement joined TRBV10-3 to TRBJ1-6, with the D gene call left open. The sample consisted of naive CD4+ T cells from PBMCs. The label giving this sample's cell subset or site can be read as: naive CD4+ T cells isolated by negative enrichment. The receptor's source is a human donor in good health. CDR3 region: CAISESRLINNSPLHF. The nucleotides are TGTGCCATCAGTGAGTCGAGGCTGATCAATAATTCACCCCTCCACTTT.